This TCR beta chain was recorded in a study of T-cell memory formation after mild COVID-19. Study details: Largely, the TCR clusters proved donor specific. The study's findings and limits: The SARS-CoV-2 specificity of second-wave clones reaching peak at day 37 remained unverified.

With regard to this clonotype: The target antigen is unknown.

5'RACE primed from the constant segment yielded TCR alpha and TCR beta cDNA libraries bearing sample barcodes and UMIs. TCRdb re-analysed the 5' RACE reads in MiXCR, keeping a single row per CDR3 protein. The data show fewer than 50,000 distinct CDR3 sequences, with approximately 9.6% seen just once and 10% to 15% held by the top ten. The sample was PBMCs or a T cell subset sorted from them (not recorded which). This receptor was identified in an adult woman who had mild COVID-19 (a few samples of this study predate the infection). Cell type and time point are not known.

CDR3 amino acids: CASSSWTSGGYNEQFF. Here the CDR3 DNA reads TGTGCCAGCAGCTCCTGGACTAGCGGGGGTTACAATGAGCAGTTCTTC. The chain couples TRBV6-2 or TRBV6-3 to TRBJ2-1, with 13 bases aligning to TRBD2. Germline assignment: CDR1 MNHEY and CDR2 SVGEGT. The V segment lost 6 bases and the J segment 4 bases; nucleotides outside the gene matches: 6. This CDR3 has 16 amino acids.